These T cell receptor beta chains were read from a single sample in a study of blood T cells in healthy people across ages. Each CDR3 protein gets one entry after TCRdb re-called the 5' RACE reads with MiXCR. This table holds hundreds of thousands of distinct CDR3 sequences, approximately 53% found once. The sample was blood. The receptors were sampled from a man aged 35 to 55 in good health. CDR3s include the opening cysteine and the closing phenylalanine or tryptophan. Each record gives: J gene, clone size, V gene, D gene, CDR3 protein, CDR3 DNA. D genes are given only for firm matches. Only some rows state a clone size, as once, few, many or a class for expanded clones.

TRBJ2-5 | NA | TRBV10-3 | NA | CAIKSGSTGQYF | TGTGCCATCAAATCAGGATCTACGGGGCAGTACTTC
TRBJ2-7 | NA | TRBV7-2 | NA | CASSQRALYEQYF | TGTGCCAGCAGCCAGAGGGCCTTGTACGAGCAGTACTTC
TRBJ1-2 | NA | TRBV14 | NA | CASSQDGRGFGYGYTF | TGTGCCAGCAGCCAAGACGGCAGGGGCTTTGGCTATGGCTACACCTTC
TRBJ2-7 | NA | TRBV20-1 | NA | CSARVSSYDYEQYF | TGCAGTGCTAGAGTAAGCTCCTACGACTACGAGCAGTACTTC
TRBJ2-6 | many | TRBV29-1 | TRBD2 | CSVGGASGGAFGANVLTF | TGCAGCGTTGGTGGGGCTAGCGGGGGGGCCTTTGGGGCCAACGTCCTGACTTTC
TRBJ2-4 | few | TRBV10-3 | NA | CAIGKQGMENIQYF | TGTGCCATCGGGAAACAGGGAATGGAAAACATTCAGTACTTC
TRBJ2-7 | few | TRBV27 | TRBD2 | CASSESGTSATYEQYF | TGTGCCAGCAGCGAATCCGGGACTAGCGCCACCTACGAGCAGTACTTC
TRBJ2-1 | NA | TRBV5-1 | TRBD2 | CASSLPMGGNEQFF | TGCGCCAGCAGCTTGCCAATGGGGGGGAATGAGCAGTTCTTC
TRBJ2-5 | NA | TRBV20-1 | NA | CSARDAVYQETQYF | TGCAGTGCTAGAGATGCAGTGTACCAAGAGACCCAGTACTTC
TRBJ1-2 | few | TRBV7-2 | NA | CASSLANPGTGGYTF | TGTGCCAGCAGCTTAGCGAACCCGGGGACGGGAGGCTACACCTTC
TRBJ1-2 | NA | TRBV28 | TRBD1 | CASSFRGGQGALYGYTF | TGTGCCAGCAGTTTTCGTGGTGGACAGGGGGCACTCTATGGCTACACCTTC
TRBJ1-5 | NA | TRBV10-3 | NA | CAISESRGRGGNQPQHF | TGTGCCATCAGTGAGTCCCGCGGCAGGGGAGGAAATCAGCCCCAGCATTTT
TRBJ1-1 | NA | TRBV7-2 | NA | CASSLDSRTEAFF | TGTGCCAGCAGCTTAGATAGTAGGACTGAAGCTTTCTTT
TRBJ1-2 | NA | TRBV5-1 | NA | CASSLGPGVLFRDTDGYTF | TGCGCCAGCAGCTTGGGGCCGGGGGTCTTGTTTCGGGACACGGATGGCTACACCTTC
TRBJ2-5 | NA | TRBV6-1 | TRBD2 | CASTLQSGRTQETQYF | TGTGCCAGCACTCTACAAAGCGGGAGGACTCAAGAGACCCAGTACTTC
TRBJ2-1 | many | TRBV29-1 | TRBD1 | CSVVPGTVNEQFF | TGCAGCGTTGTCCCCGGGACAGTCAATGAGCAGTTCTTC
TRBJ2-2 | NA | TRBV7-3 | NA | CASSFDGHYTGELFF | TGTGCCAGCAGCTTTGACGGACACTACACCGGGGAGCTGTTTTTT
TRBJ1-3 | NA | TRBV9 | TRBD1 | CASSDGQGQGNTIYF | TGTGCCAGCAGCGACGGACAGGGACAAGGAAACACCATATATTTT
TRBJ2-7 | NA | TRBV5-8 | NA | CASWNRYEQYF | TGTGCCAGCTGGAACCGATACGAGCAGTACTTC
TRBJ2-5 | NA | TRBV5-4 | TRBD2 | CASSPNRGDVGETQYF | TGTGCCAGCAGCCCCAACCGGGGGGATGTGGGAGAGACCCAGTACTTC
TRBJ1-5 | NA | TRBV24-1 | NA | CATSDLGGNQPQHF | TGTGCCACCAGTGATTTGGGGGGCAATCAGCCCCAGCATTTT
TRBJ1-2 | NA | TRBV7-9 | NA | CASSIAGDLGYTF | TGTGCCAGCAGTATAGCAGGGGACCTAGGCTACACCTTC
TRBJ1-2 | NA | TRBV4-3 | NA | CASSPSTGINYGYTF | TGCGCCAGCAGCCCTTCTACAGGGATAAACTATGGCTACACCTTC
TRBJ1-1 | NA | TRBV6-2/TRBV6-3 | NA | CASTPGGDTEAFF | TGTGCCAGCACCCCCGGGGGGGACACTGAAGCTTTCTTT
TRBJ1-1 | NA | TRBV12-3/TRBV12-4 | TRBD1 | CASALRDSSEAFF | TGTGCCAGCGCGCTGAGGGACAGTTCTGAAGCTTTCTTT
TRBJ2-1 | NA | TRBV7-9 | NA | CASSVPTGQGNEQFF | TGTGCCAGCAGCGTCCCTACTGGGCAGGGGAATGAGCAGTTCTTC
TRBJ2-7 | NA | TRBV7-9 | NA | CASSSPGLVSEQYF | TGTGCCAGCAGTTCGCCGGGACTGGTAAGCGAGCAGTACTTC
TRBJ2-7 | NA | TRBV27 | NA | CASSLSAGSISYEQYF | TGTGCCAGCAGTTTATCGGCAGGGTCAATTTCCTACGAGCAGTACTTC
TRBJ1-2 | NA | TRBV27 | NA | CASSLRPTTGGYTF | TGTGCCAGCAGTTTGAGGCCAACCACGGGCGGCTACACCTTC
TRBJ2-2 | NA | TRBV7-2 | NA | CVSSRGTVLANTGELFF | TGTGTCAGCAGCCGCGGGACAGTGCTAGCGAACACCGGGGAGCTGTTTTTT
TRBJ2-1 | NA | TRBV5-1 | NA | CASSFNGGQEFF | TGCGCCAGCAGCTTTAATGGGGGTCAAGAGTTCTTC
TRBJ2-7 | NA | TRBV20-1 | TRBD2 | CSAGTLAAGEQYF | TGCAGTGCTGGAACTCTAGCGGCGGGCGAGCAGTACTTC
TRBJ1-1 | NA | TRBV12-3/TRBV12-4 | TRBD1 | CASSLAKFIGTGRKDTEAFF | TGTGCCAGCAGTTTAGCCAAGTTTATTGGGACAGGGAGAAAGGACACTGAAGCTTTCTTT
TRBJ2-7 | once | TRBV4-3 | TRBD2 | CASSQIAGGNYGQYF | TGCGCCAGCAGCCAAATAGCGGGAGGGAACTACGGGCAGTACTTC
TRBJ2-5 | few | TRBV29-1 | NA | CSVLRGRVETQYF | TGCAGCGTTCTCAGGGGACGGGTAGAGACCCAGTACTTC
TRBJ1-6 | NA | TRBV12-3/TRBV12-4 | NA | CASSFYSDNSPLHF | TGTGCCAGCAGTTTCTACAGTGATAATTCACCCCTCCACTTT
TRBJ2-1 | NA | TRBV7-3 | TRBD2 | CASSPHSGTSGYNEQFF | TGTGCCAGCAGCCCACACTCGGGGACTAGCGGTTACAATGAGCAGTTCTTC
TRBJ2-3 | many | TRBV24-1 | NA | CATSGGTDTQYF | TGTGCCACCAGCGGGGGCACAGATACGCAGTATTTT